This TCR beta chain was sequenced in a study of T cell repertoires in cytomegalovirus infection. Study at large: Both CMV infection and a matching HLA type were indicated by public TCR beta signatures.

From germline, CDR1 is SGHVS and CDR2 FQNEAQ. Unmatched junction bases numbered 5, after V lost 3 bases and J lost 5 bases. The CDR3 contains 14 residues. TCRdb recomputed calls from the reads with MiXCR, one row per CDR3 protein. The sample lists hundreds of thousands of distinct CDR3 sequences; roughly 10% were seen once. This clonotype occurred many times. The sequence was collected from a human donor in good health (CMV status not recorded). Some clones in this sample may be carry-over from other donors' samples. The specimen sequenced was PBMCs. The chain couples TRBV7-8 to TRBJ1-2; 8 nucleotides match TRBD1. The CDR3 sequence is CASSFGTGEYGYTF. In DNA, the CDR3 is TGTGCCAGCAGCTTCGGGACAGGAGAATATGGCTACACCTTC.